This T cell receptor beta chain was recorded in a study of T cell repertoires in cytomegalovirus infection (dated by TCRdb to 2018 to 2020). In the study overall: Donor HLA type was relevant to the analysis, as public TCR beta signatures indicated carriage of CMV infection together with the matching HLA type.

About this clonotype itself: Its antigen is currently not known. There are no base qualities to consult, and no much larger clone falls within one base.

V drops 3 bases and J drops 8 bases, leaving 17 bases in between. The germline V gene (reference sequence) gives CDR1 as DFQATT and CDR2 as SNEGSKA. From cysteine to phenylalanine, the CDR3 is 14 amino acids long. Kept here is only the CDR3 DNA, which spans 42 bases and is read in frame from base 1. For sequencing, an Illumina HiSeq 1500 was employed. TCRdb reprocessing: public reads trimmed at Q25 with fastp, clones called with MiXCR, in-frame beta chains kept. Duplicate CDR3 protein sequences are folded into a single record with the most common DNA and genes. This sample gives 300,000 to 450,000 distinct CDR3 sequences in total; around a sixth of them show up just once. The ten biggest clones cover approximately 8% of the sample. General conclusions and limits of the study: In both this cohort and an independent approximately 400-donor cohort, the cumulative frequency of public TCR beta family members distinguished carriers of CMV infection plus the relevant HLA type. The ex vivo response was dominated by HLA-C-restricted CMV-specific TCR beta clonotypes, which also provided the single most frequent clonotype in two of eight donors.

The chain links TRBV20-1 with TRBJ1-5, with a tentative D gene TRBD1 over 5 matching bases. This receptor was taken from a human donor in good health (CMV status not recorded). Some clones in this sample may be carry-over from other donors' samples. Sample: PBMCs. The CDR3 region: CSASAGVSEKPQHF. Here is the DNA: TGCAGTGCTAGCGCGGGGGTCAGTGAGAAGCCCCAGCATTTT.